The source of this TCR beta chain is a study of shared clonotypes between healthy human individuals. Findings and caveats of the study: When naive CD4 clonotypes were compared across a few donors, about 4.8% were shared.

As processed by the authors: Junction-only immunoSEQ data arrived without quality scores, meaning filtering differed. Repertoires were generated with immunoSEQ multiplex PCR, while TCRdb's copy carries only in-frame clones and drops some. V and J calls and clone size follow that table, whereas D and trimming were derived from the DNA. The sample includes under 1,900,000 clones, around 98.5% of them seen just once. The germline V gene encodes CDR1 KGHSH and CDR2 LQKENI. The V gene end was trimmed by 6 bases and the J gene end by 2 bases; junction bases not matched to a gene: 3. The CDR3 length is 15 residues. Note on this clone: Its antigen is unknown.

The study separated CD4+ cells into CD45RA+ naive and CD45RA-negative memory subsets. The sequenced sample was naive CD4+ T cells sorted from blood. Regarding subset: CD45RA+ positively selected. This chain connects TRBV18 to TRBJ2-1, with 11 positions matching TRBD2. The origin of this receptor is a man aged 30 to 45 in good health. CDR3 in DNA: TGTGCCAGCTCTGTAGCGGGAGGGCCCTACAATGAGCAGTTCTTC. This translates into CASSVAGGPYNEQFF.